These T cell receptor beta chains were read from a single sample in a study of blood T cells in healthy people across ages. Via MiXCR, TCRdb re-called the 5' RACE reads, giving one row per CDR3 protein. The sample has 1.5 million to 2 million distinct CDR3 sequences; 34% are singletons. The sequencing sample was made of blood. These receptors all come from a woman aged 25 to 39 in good health. CDR3s include the opening cysteine and the closing phenylalanine or tryptophan. A D gene is named only where the DNA matches it firmly. Clone size is shown for a subset of rows, as once, few, many or a class of expanded clone.

clone_size	v_call	j_call	d_call	cdr3_nt	cdr3_aa
many	TRBV4-2	TRBJ2-7	TRBD1	TGTGCCAGCAGCCCTAGTGGCACAGGGGACGACGAGCAGTACTTC	CASSPSGTGDDEQYF
.	TRBV12-3/TRBV12-4	TRBJ1-6	TRBD1	TGTGCCAGCAGTGGACGACAGGGGGTTGATTCACCCCTCCACTTT	CASSGRQGVDSPLHF
.	TRBV3-1	TRBJ2-1	.	TGTGCCAGCAGCCAGCGGGGGCTGAAGGGCAATGAGCAGTTCTTC	CASSQRGLKGNEQFF
.	TRBV28	TRBJ2-4	.	TGTGCCAGCAGCTTAGACTTGGGGGTTGACATTCAGTACTTC	CASSLDLGVDIQYF
.	TRBV4-2	TRBJ2-2	TRBD1	TGTGCCAGCACAGGGGACAGCTACACCGGGGAGCTGTTTTTT	CASTGDSYTGELFF
.	TRBV3-1	TRBJ2-3	.	TGTGCCAGCAGCCAAGAAGTTACATCTACGCAGTATTTT	CASSQEVTSTQYF
few	TRBV20-1	TRBJ1-5	.	TGCAGTGCTTCGGTGGCCCGCAATCAGCCCCAGCATTTT	CSASVARNQPQHF
.	TRBV20-1	TRBJ2-1	.	TGCAGTGCTAGTAGCGTTGAGCAGTTCTTC	CSASSVEQFF
few	TRBV30	TRBJ2-7	.	TGTGCCTGGAGTGTAGGGGGGGATCGCGAGCAGTACTTC	CAWSVGGDREQYF
.	TRBV6-5	TRBJ1-4	.	TGTGCCAGCAGTTATAGTCAAAGAGGTGAAAAACTGTTTTTT	CASSYSQRGEKLFF
.	TRBV20-1	TRBJ2-1	.	TGCAGTGCTCCGGCCCTGCGGGGGGACAGACGTAGCTCCTACAATGAGCAGTTCTTC	CSAPALRGDRRSSYNEQFF
few	TRBV5-6	TRBJ2-3	TRBD2	TGTGCCAGCAGCGCTCGGACTAGGGCGGGGACAGATACGCAGTATTTT	CASSARTRAGTDTQYF
.	TRBV2	TRBJ2-7	.	TGTGCCAGCAGTGATGGTGACGAGCAGTACTTC	CASSDGDEQYF
few	TRBV5-1	TRBJ1-2	.	TGCGCCAGCAGCTTGTGGCAGGGAAGGGGCTACACCTTC	CASSLWQGRGYTF
few	TRBV7-9	TRBJ1-2	.	TGTGCCAGCAGCCCCCCCCCGGGACCGGACTATGGCTACACCTTC	CASSPPPGPDYGYTF
once	TRBV21-1	TRBJ1-1	.	TGTGCCAGCAGCAAAGTCGGGCGACGGGGCACTGAAGCTTTCTTT	CASSKVGRRGTEAFF
.	TRBV20-1	TRBJ2-4	.	TGCAGTGCTACTCGGAGACAGGCCTCTCGGGAGCAGTACTTC	CSATRRQASREQYF